The entry that follows covers one T cell receptor (beta chain) sequence. Antigen unknown. The method was immunoSEQ multiplex PCR; TCRdb's version includes in-frame clones alone and lacks a portion of them. The profile shows about 77,000 clones, roughly 80% of them singletons. Germline CDR1 MNHNS, CDR2 SASEGT. V gave up 4 bases and J gave up 0 bases, with 9 bases separating them. The CDR3 extends over 14 amino acids. The data derive from a study of OX40 agonist ivuxolimab in advanced cancers. Study-wide results and caveats: At 0.1-3.0 mg/kg, partial responders had clonal expansion among the lowest observed.

The material sequenced was CD4+ or CD8+ T cells sorted from blood, taken in a trial of the OX40 agonist ivuxolimab. This TCR was sampled from an adult with an advanced solid tumor such as melanoma, head and neck, liver or kidney cancer. The V call is TRBV6-1, the J call TRBJ1-1; D is ambiguous. CDR3 bases: TGTGCCAGCAGTGCAGTGGAATTGAACACTGAAGCTTTCTTT. It yields the protein CASSAVELNTEAFF.